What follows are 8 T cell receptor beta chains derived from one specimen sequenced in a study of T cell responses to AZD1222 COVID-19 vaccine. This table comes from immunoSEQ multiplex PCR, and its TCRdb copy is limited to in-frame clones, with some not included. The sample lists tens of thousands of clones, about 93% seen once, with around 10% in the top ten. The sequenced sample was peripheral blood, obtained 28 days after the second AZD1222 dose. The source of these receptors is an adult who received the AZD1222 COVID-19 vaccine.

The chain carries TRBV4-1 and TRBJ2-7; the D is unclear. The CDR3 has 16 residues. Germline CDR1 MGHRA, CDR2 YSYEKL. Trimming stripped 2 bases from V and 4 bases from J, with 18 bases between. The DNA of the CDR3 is TGCGCCAGCAGCCAAATTGGTAGGGTAAGAACTTACGAGCAGTACTTC. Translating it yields CASSQIGRVRTYEQYF.

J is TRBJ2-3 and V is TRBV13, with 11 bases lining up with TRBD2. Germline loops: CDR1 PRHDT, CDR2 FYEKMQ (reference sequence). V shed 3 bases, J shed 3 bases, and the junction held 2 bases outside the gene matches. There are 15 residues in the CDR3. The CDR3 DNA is TGTGCCAGCAGCTTGCTAGCGGGGGGTACAGATACGCAGTATTTT. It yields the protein CASSLLAGGTDTQYF.

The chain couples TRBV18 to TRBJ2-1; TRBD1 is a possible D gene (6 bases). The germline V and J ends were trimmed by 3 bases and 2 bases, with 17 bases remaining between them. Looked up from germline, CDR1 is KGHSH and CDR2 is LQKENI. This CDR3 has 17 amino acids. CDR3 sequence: CASSPTSGTYAYNEQFF. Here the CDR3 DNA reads TGTGCCAGCTCACCGACCTCGGGGACATACGCCTACAATGAGCAGTTCTTC.

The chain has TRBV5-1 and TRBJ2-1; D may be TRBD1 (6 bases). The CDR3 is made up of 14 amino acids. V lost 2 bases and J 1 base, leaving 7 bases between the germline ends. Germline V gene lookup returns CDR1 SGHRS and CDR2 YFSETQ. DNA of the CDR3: TGCGCCAGCAGCTTACAGGGTTCCTACAATGAGCAGTTCTTC. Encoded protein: CASSLQGSYNEQFF.

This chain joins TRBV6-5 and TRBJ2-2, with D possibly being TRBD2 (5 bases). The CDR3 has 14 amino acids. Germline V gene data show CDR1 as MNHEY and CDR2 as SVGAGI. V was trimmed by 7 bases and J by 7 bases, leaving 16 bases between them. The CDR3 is CASIRRGSGGELFF. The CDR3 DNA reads TGTGCCAGCATCAGACGGGGTTCGGGCGGGGAGCTGTTTTTT.

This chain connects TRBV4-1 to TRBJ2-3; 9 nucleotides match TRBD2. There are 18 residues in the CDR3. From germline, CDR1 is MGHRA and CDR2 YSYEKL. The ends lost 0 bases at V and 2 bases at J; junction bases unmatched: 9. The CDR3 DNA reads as TGCGCCAGCAGCCAAGATCTAATAGCGGGGGCTACCACAGATACGCAGTATTTT. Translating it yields CASSQDLIAGATTDTQYF.

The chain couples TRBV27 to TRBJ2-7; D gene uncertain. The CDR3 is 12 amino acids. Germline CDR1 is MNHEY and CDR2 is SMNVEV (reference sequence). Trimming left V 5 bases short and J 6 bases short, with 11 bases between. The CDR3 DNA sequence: TGTGCCAGCAGTGTGCCGATGGGCGAGCAGTACTTC. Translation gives CASSVPMGEQYF.

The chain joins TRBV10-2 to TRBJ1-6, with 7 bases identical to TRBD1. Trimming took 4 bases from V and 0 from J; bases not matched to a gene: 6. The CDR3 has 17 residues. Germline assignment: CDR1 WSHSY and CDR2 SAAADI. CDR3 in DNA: TGCGCCAGCAGTGGAGGGGGCGTCAGCTCCTATAATTCACCCCTCCACTTT. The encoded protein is CASSGGGVSSYNSPLHF.